This T cell receptor beta chain came from a study of CD8 T cells in ankylosing spondylitis. Notes on the study in general: Disease-linked clones were CD8+ and relatively rare in peripheral blood. Blood of patients with ankylosing spondylitis appeared to be characterized by a TCR beta motif of several highly homologous variants. Disease-linked clones reportedly showed significant enrichment in matched ankylosing spondylitis synovial fluid. Past research had described some motif variants in reactive arthritis synovial fluid and blood.

Using its own MiXCR run on the 5' RACE reads, TCRdb lists one record per CDR3 protein. The sample carries 200,000 to 250,000 distinct CDR3 sequences, roughly 10% recorded once. This clonotype showed up many times. Its antigen remains unknown. This TCR came from a male donor with ankylosing spondylitis or in good health (not recorded which). The source material was blood, either unsorted or a sorted T cell fraction (not recorded which).

The CDR3 spells CAISELGSGANVLTF. Here the CDR3 DNA reads TGTGCCATCAGTGAGTTGGGTTCTGGGGCCAACGTCCTGACTTTC. V usage is TRBV10-3 and J usage is TRBJ2-6; D gene unclear. The V end was cut by 1 base, the J end by 1 base, with 5 bases between. The length of the CDR3 is 15 residues. The germline CDR1 and CDR2 sequences are ENHRY and SYGVKD.